The rows below give T cell receptor beta chains drawn from one sample of a study of shared clonotypes between healthy human individuals. Sequencing was performed with immunoSEQ multiplex PCR; in TCRdb, only in-frame clones are kept and a portion is missing. Of roughly 2,000,000 clones listed, about 94% are singletons. Sequenced sample: naive CD8+ T cells sorted from blood. The receptor source for this set is a man younger than 35 in good health. Both conserved end residues are part of each CDR3. The D gene is left open where the match is weak. Where a row states a size, it is once, few, many or the class of an expanded clone; other rows omit it.

-	TRBJ1-3	-	TRBV19	TGTGCCAGTAGTATGGTCCAGATCTCTGGAAACACCATATATTTT	CASSMVQISGNTIYF
-	TRBJ2-7	-	TRBV30	TGTGCCTGGAGTGTGGAAACGGGACCATTCTACGAGCAGTACTTC	CAWSVETGPFYEQYF
-	TRBJ1-2	-	TRBV27	TGTGCCAGCAGCCCAGACCCAGGGACATTTACGGGGCGAGGCGGTGGCTACACCTTC	CASSPDPGTFTGRGGGYTF
-	TRBJ2-1	-	TRBV7-2	TGTGCCAGCAGCCATACTCGGGTTTCTTATTGGAACAATGAGCAGTTCTTC	CASSHTRVSYWNNEQFF
-	TRBJ1-5	-	TRBV28	TGTGCCAGCAGTTGGCACGTTAGCAATCAGCCCCAGCATTTT	CASSWHVSNQPQHF
-	TRBJ1-1	-	TRBV14	TGTGCCAGCAGCCAAGATCCCTATAGGGGTGAAGCTTTCTTT	CASSQDPYRGEAFF
-	TRBJ1-1	-	TRBV27	TGTGCCAGCAGTTTATCCCGTCAGGGTTACACTGAAGCTTTCTTT	CASSLSRQGYTEAFF
-	TRBJ2-5	-	TRBV19	TGTGCCAGTAGTCCCCGGGACAACCAAGAGACCCAGTACTTC	CASSPRDNQETQYF
-	TRBJ2-7	-	TRBV6-1	TGTGCCAGCAGTGATGGCCACCCGAGCTCCTACGAGCAGTACTTC	CASSDGHPSSYEQYF
-	TRBJ1-1	-	TRBV27	TGTGCCAGCAGTTTAATGGGTGGCACTGAAGCTTTCTTT	CASSLMGGTEAFF
-	TRBJ1-2	-	TRBV7-9	TGTGCCAGCAGCTTATGGACCAGCAAGGATCATGGCTACACCTTC	CASSLWTSKDHGYTF
-	TRBJ1-5	-	TRBV4-1	TGCGCCAGCAGCCAAGAGGTGGCAGCTAGTCCCCAGCATTTT	CASSQEVAASPQHF
TRBD1	TRBJ2-7	once	TRBV5-1	TGCGCCAGCAGCTACAGGGGCAGTCAGGAGCAGTACTTC	CASSYRGSQEQYF
TRBD2	TRBJ2-3	once	TRBV28	TGTGCCAGCAGTTTCCGCGGCGGGAGAACAGATACGCAGTATTTT	CASSFRGGRTDTQYF
-	TRBJ2-7	-	TRBV19	TGTGCCAGTAGTGGCGGCTCCTCGCTCGAGCAGTACTTC	CASSGGSSLEQYF
-	TRBJ2-2	-	TRBV19	TGTGCCAGTAGTATAGTTCAGGTTTCGCACGGGGAGCTGTTTTTT	CASSIVQVSHGELFF
TRBD1	TRBJ2-7	-	TRBV11-2	TGTGCCAGCAGCTTAGGAGGACAGGGTCTCTCCTACGAGCAGTACTTC	CASSLGGQGLSYEQYF
TRBD2	TRBJ2-7	-	TRBV6-5	TGTGCCAGCAGTCTGGGGGGGAGCTCCTACGAGCAGTACTTC	CASSLGGSSYEQYF
TRBD2	TRBJ2-3	-	TRBV11-2	TGTGCCAGCAGCTTAGTATGGCGTGCTAGCGGGGAGACAGATACGCAGTATTTT	CASSLVWRASGETDTQYF
TRBD1	TRBJ1-2	-	TRBV7-9	TGTGCCAGCACCGACGACAGGGTCTATGGCTACACCTTC	CASTDDRVYGYTF
-	TRBJ2-7	-	TRBV6-6	TGTGCCAGCAGTTACTCTACGGCCTACGAGCAGTACTTC	CASSYSTAYEQYF
-	TRBJ1-1	-	TRBV19	TGTGCCAGTAGTATAGAACAGGGTGTGAACACTGAAGCTTTCTTT	CASSIEQGVNTEAFF
-	TRBJ2-4	-	TRBV5-1	TGCGCCAGCAGCCAAAACGAAAACATTCAGTACTTC	CASSQNENIQYF
-	TRBJ2-2	-	TRBV27	TGTGCCAGCAGTTTTGGGGCCACCGGGGAGCTGTTTTTT	CASSFGATGELFF
-	TRBJ2-7	-	TRBV6-5	TGTGCCAGCAGTGGCTTAGACCTCCCCCACGAGCAGTACTTC	CASSGLDLPHEQYF
-	TRBJ2-5	-	TRBV25-1	TGTGCCAGCAAGGGAGGAGAGACCCAGTACTTC	CASKGGETQYF
TRBD1	TRBJ1-2	-	TRBV15	TGTGCCACCAGCAGTACTTGGACAGGGGTCCATGGCTACACCTTC	CATSSTWTGVHGYTF
-	TRBJ2-5	-	TRBV14	TGTGCCAGCAGCCAGGGGGAAGAGACCCAGTACTTC	CASSQGEETQYF
-	TRBJ2-3	-	TRBV4-3	TGCGCCAGCAGCCAGTCACAGTACACAGATACGCAGTATTTT	CASSQSQYTDTQYF
-	TRBJ2-7	-	TRBV13	TGTGCCAGCAGCCAGGGACAAGGGCTGTCCTACGAGCAGTACTTC	CASSQGQGLSYEQYF
-	TRBJ1-2	-	TRBV28	TGTGCCAGCAGTTTATTGAGGGGTCGGTCGGGCTACACCTTC	CASSLLRGRSGYTF
-	TRBJ1-1	-	TRBV30	TGTGCCTGGAGTGTCGGGGGACACTACACTGAAGCTTTCTTT	CAWSVGGHYTEAFF
-	TRBJ2-7	-	TRBV27	TGTGCCAGCAGTTTTCGGCAGGGCCGTGGCTACGAGCAGTACTTC	CASSFRQGRGYEQYF
-	TRBJ2-7	few	TRBV4-1	TGCGCCAGCAGCCCCGTGGACCTCTACGAGCAGTACTTC	CASSPVDLYEQYF
TRBD1	TRBJ2-7	-	TRBV7-2	TGTGCCAGCAGCTCCCTCTCCCGGGACAGAAGCTCCTACGAGCAGTACTTC	CASSSLSRDRSSYEQYF
-	TRBJ2-7	-	TRBV6-5	TGTGCCAGCAGTTCCGCTCCCTCCTACGAGCAGTACTTC	CASSSAPSYEQYF
-	TRBJ2-1	-	TRBV4-3	TGCGCCAGCAGCCAAGGGACGCTCTCCTACAATGAGCAGTTCTTC	CASSQGTLSYNEQFF
TRBD1	TRBJ1-5	-	TRBV27	TGTGCCAGCAGTTTATACGGGGGACAGGGGTCCAATCAGCCCCAGCATTTT	CASSLYGGQGSNQPQHF
-	TRBJ2-7	-	TRBV6-1	TGTGCCAGCAGTGAATCGAACAGTTACGAGCAGTACTTC	CASSESNSYEQYF
-	TRBJ2-1	-	TRBV6-1	TGTGCCAGCAGTGAAAAGGGGGGGCCCTACAATGAGCAGTTCTTC	CASSEKGGPYNEQFF
TRBD2	TRBJ2-1	-	TRBV27	TGTGCCAGCAGGTTTAGCGGGGGGGCCTACAATGAGCAGTTCTTC	CASRFSGGAYNEQFF
TRBD1	TRBJ2-3	-	TRBV6-5	TGTGCCAGCAGTACAGGGGGCTCGACAGATACGCAGTATTTT	CASSTGGSTDTQYF
TRBD1	TRBJ2-5	-	TRBV4-1	TGCGCCAGCAGCCAACTCTCACAGGGGGCAGGGGAGACCCAGTACTTC	CASSQLSQGAGETQYF
TRBD1	TRBJ1-1	once	TRBV5-1	TGCGCCAGCAGCTCACGACAGGGTTTGGACACTGAAGCTTTCTTT	CASSSRQGLDTEAFF
TRBD1	TRBJ1-2	once	TRBV30	TGTGCCTGGGTGGGGACAGGGGGCACCTATGGCTACACCTTC	CAWVGTGGTYGYTF
TRBD2	TRBJ2-5	-	TRBV4-3	TGCGCCAGCAGCTCCGGGACTAGTGTACAAGAGACCCAGTACTTC	CASSSGTSVQETQYF
TRBD1	TRBJ2-1	-	TRBV13	TGTGCCAGCAGCCGAATCCGGGACAGGGAGTTTTACAATGAGCAGTTCTTC	CASSRIRDREFYNEQFF
-	TRBJ2-7	-	TRBV27	TGTGCCAGCGCCTGGGGCGGGCTCATCTACGAGCAGTACTTC	CASAWGGLIYEQYF
-	TRBJ2-1	-	TRBV5-6	TGTGCCAGCAGCCTGACGACTAGCTCCTACAATGAGCAGTTCTTC	CASSLTTSSYNEQFF
-	TRBJ2-1	-	TRBV14	TGTGCCAGCAGCGTCCACAGAGAGAGTGGGAATGAGCAGTTCTTC	CASSVHRESGNEQFF